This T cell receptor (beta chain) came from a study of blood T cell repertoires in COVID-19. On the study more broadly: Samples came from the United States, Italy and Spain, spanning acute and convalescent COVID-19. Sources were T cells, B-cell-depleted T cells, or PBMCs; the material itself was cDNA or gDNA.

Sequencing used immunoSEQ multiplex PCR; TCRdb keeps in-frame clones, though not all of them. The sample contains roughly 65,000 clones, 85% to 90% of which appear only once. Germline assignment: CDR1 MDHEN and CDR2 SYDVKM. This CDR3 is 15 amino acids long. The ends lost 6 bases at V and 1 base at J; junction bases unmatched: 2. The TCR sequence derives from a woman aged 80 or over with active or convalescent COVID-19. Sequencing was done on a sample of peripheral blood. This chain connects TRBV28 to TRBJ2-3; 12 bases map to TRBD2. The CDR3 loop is CASRLAGGGTDTQYF. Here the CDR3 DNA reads TGTGCCAGCAGACTAGCGGGGGGAGGCACAGATACGCAGTATTTT. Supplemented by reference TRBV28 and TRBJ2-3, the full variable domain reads DVKVTQSSRYLVKRTGEKVFLECVQDMDHENMFWYRQDPGLGLRLIYFSYDVKMKEKGDIPEGYSVSREKKERFSLILESASTNQTSMYLCASRLAGGGTDTQYFGPGTRLTVL.